Listed below are T cell receptor beta chains from one sample, sequenced in a study of shared clonotypes between healthy human individuals. The repertoire was sequenced with immunoSEQ multiplex PCR; TCRdb's copy has only in-frame clones and lacks some. This table has 1 million to 1.2 million clones, about 72% appearing once. Sequenced material: memory CD4+ T cells from PBMCs. The source of these receptors is a man aged 18 to 35 in good health. Some clones in this sample may be carry-over from other donors' samples. Each CDR3 is given with its conserved first and last residue. A D gene is named only where the DNA matches it firmly. Clone size is not always given. Where it is, it says once, few, many or a class for expanded clones.

V: TRBV6-1
J: TRBJ1-5
D: -
size: few
CDR3: CASSEFGGSQPQHF
DNA: TGTGCCAGCAGTGAATTTGGAGGGAGTCAGCCCCAGCATTTT

V: TRBV27
J: TRBJ2-7
D: -
size: -
CDR3: CASSSIPFRGFEVYEQYF
DNA: TGTGCCAGCAGTTCTATCCCCTTCAGGGGATTTGAGGTCTACGAGCAGTACTTC

V: TRBV5-1
J: TRBJ2-7
D: TRBD1
size: -
CDR3: CASSPGTGPGEQYF
DNA: TGCGCCAGCAGCCCGGGGACAGGACCGGGGGAGCAGTACTTC

V: TRBV27
J: TRBJ2-2
D: TRBD2
size: -
CDR3: CASKMAGGFTGELFF
DNA: TGTGCCAGCAAGATGGCGGGAGGGTTCACCGGGGAGCTGTTTTTT

V: TRBV4-2
J: TRBJ1-2
D: -
size: -
CDR3: CASRRRRGDYGYTF
DNA: TGTGCCAGCAGGAGGCGGCGGGGTGACTATGGCTACACCTTC

V: TRBV11-2
J: TRBJ1-6
D: -
size: -
CDR3: CASSLALGENSPLHF
DNA: TGTGCCAGCAGCTTAGCTTTAGGAGAAAATTCACCCCTCCACTTT

V: TRBV4-3
J: TRBJ2-1
D: -
size: many
CDR3: CASSQDIVLEAYNEQFF
DNA: TGCGCCAGCAGCCAAGATATAGTACTAGAAGCCTACAATGAGCAGTTCTTC

V: TRBV5-1
J: TRBJ2-7
D: TRBD2
size: -
CDR3: CASSLEWASGGDGQYF
DNA: TGCGCCAGCAGCTTGGAGTGGGCTAGCGGGGGTGACGGGCAGTACTTC

V: TRBV5-1
J: TRBJ2-5
D: TRBD2
size: -
CDR3: CASSPRLAGGQETQYF
DNA: TGCGCCAGCAGCCCAAGACTAGCGGGAGGTCAGGAGACCCAGTACTTC

V: TRBV6-5
J: TRBJ2-7
D: TRBD1
size: few
CDR3: CASSPHGTGNEQYF
DNA: TGTGCCAGCAGCCCCCACGGGACAGGGAACGAGCAGTACTTC

V: TRBV5-1
J: TRBJ1-2
D: -
size: -
CDR3: CASSDTDSGGYTF
DNA: TGCGCCAGCAGTGATACGGACTCGGGAGGCTACACCTTC

V: TRBV7-9
J: TRBJ1-3
D: -
size: -
CDR3: CASSGGNTIYF
DNA: TGTGCCAGTAGTGGGGGAAACACCATATATTTT

V: TRBV6-4
J: TRBJ2-7
D: TRBD2
size: medium-sized
CDR3: CASRSGLAAYEQYF
DNA: TGTGCCAGCAGATCAGGACTAGCGGCCTACGAGCAGTACTTC

V: TRBV28
J: TRBJ1-4
D: TRBD1
size: -
CDR3: CASSNRGGNEKLFF
DNA: TGTGCCAGCAGTAACAGGGGGGGTAACGAAAAACTGTTTTTT

V: TRBV27
J: TRBJ2-3
D: -
size: -
CDR3: CASSLGQPSTDTQYF
DNA: TGTGCCAGCAGTTTAGGGCAGCCTAGCACAGATACGCAGTATTTT

V: TRBV7-2
J: TRBJ2-4
D: -
size: -
CDR3: CASGSSGAAKNIQYF
DNA: TGTGCCAGCGGATCCTCAGGGGCCGCCAAAAACATTCAGTACTTC

V: TRBV29-1
J: TRBJ1-5
D: -
size: -
CDR3: CSVEQGRDQPQHF
DNA: TGCAGCGTTGAACAGGGCCGGGATCAGCCCCAGCATTTT

V: TRBV7-2
J: TRBJ1-1
D: TRBD1
size: -
CDR3: CASSLQGVTEAFF
DNA: TGTGCCAGCAGCCTGCAGGGGGTTACTGAAGCTTTCTTT

V: TRBV29-1
J: TRBJ2-5
D: -
size: -
CDR3: CSAGEYQETQYF
DNA: TGCAGCGCAGGAGAGTACCAAGAGACCCAGTACTTC

V: TRBV6-1
J: TRBJ2-7
D: -
size: -
CDR3: CASSEAWITGYEQYF
DNA: TGTGCCAGCAGTGAAGCATGGATTACAGGCTACGAGCAGTACTTC

V: TRBV5-1
J: TRBJ2-3
D: TRBD1
size: -
CDR3: CASRKSGQPTDTQYF
DNA: TGCGCCAGCAGGAAATCGGGACAGCCCACAGATACGCAGTATTTT

V: TRBV29-1
J: TRBJ1-3
D: TRBD1
size: few
CDR3: CSGETGNGNTIYF
DNA: TGCAGCGGCGAGACAGGGAACGGAAACACCATATATTTT

V: TRBV5-1
J: TRBJ1-1
D: -
size: -
CDR3: CASSLSGRGETEAFF
DNA: TGCGCCAGCAGCTTGAGTGGCCGGGGAGAGACTGAAGCTTTCTTT

V: TRBV6-6
J: TRBJ2-7
D: TRBD2
size: -
CDR3: CASSPVGGLASYEQYF
DNA: TGTGCCAGCAGTCCCGTAGGGGGACTAGCGAGTTACGAGCAGTACTTC

V: TRBV2
J: TRBJ2-1
D: -
size: -
CDR3: CATQGLVAGFRGEQFF
DNA: TGTGCCACCCAGGGGTTAGTTGCGGGCTTCCGGGGCGAGCAGTTCTTC

V: TRBV7-9
J: TRBJ2-3
D: TRBD2
size: -
CDR3: CASSFTSGGTAADTQYF
DNA: TGTGCCAGCAGCTTTACTAGCGGTGGGACGGCGGCAGATACGCAGTATTTT

V: TRBV19
J: TRBJ2-3
D: TRBD2
size: -
CDR3: CATGHFSGRSDTQYF
DNA: TGTGCCACCGGACACTTCAGCGGGAGGTCCGATACGCAGTATTTT

V: TRBV7-7
J: TRBJ2-1
D: -
size: -
CDR3: CASSLDRTSYNEQFF
DNA: TGTGCCAGCAGCTTAGATCGGACCTCCTACAATGAGCAGTTCTTC

V: TRBV7-2
J: TRBJ2-4
D: -
size: -
CDR3: CASSLNKNIQYF
DNA: TGTGCCAGCAGCTTAAACAAAAACATTCAGTACTTC

V: TRBV7-2
J: TRBJ1-5
D: -
size: -
CDR3: CASSFQGPDQPQHF
DNA: TGTGCCAGCAGCTTCCAGGGGCCGGATCAGCCCCAGCATTTT

V: TRBV27
J: TRBJ1-5
D: TRBD1
size: few
CDR3: CASSPTGGHQPQHF
DNA: TGTGCCAGCAGTCCCACAGGGGGCCATCAGCCCCAGCATTTT

V: TRBV28
J: TRBJ2-7
D: TRBD2
size: few
CDR3: CASSVLSGGGSYEQYF
DNA: TGTGCCAGCAGTGTTCTTAGCGGGGGAGGGTCCTACGAGCAGTACTTC

V: TRBV5-6
J: TRBJ1-5
D: -
size: -
CDR3: CASSSWGRGHQPQHF
DNA: TGTGCCAGCAGCTCGTGGGGGAGGGGCCATCAGCCCCAGCATTTT

V: TRBV5-8
J: TRBJ1-2
D: -
size: -
CDR3: CASSRTGTTNYGYTF
DNA: TGTGCCAGCAGCCGGACCGGGACAACTAACTATGGCTACACCTTC

V: TRBV2
J: TRBJ1-1
D: -
size: -
CDR3: CAGALGQNTEAFF
DNA: TGTGCCGGTGCACTAGGCCAGAACACTGAAGCTTTCTTT

V: TRBV19
J: TRBJ1-2
D: TRBD1
size: once
CDR3: CASSPKPWTGNYGYTF
DNA: TGTGCCAGTAGTCCAAAACCTTGGACAGGGAACTATGGCTACACCTTC

V: TRBV2
J: TRBJ1-4
D: -
size: -
CDR3: CASSEERSGREKLFF
DNA: TGTGCCAGCAGTGAAGAGAGGTCCGGGAGAGAAAAACTGTTTTTT

V: TRBV2
J: TRBJ2-5
D: -
size: -
CDR3: CASSDVGQETQYF
DNA: TGTGCCAGCAGTGATGTAGGGCAAGAGACCCAGTACTTC

V: TRBV29-1
J: TRBJ2-5
D: TRBD2
size: -
CDR3: CSGATSGDEQYF
DNA: TGCAGCGGCGCGACTAGCGGGGATGAGCAGTACTTC

V: TRBV7-8
J: TRBJ1-1
D: -
size: -
CDR3: CASSFVRVKTTEAFF
DNA: TGTGCCAGCAGCTTTGTGAGGGTAAAAACCACTGAAGCTTTCTTT

V: TRBV2
J: TRBJ2-6
D: -
size: -
CDR3: CASSEFVGSGSGANVLTF
DNA: TGTGCCAGCAGTGAGTTTGTAGGGTCCGGCTCTGGGGCCAACGTCCTGACTTTC

V: TRBV6-5
J: TRBJ1-1
D: TRBD1
size: -
CDR3: CASSFKTGGTEAFF
DNA: TGTGCCAGCAGTTTCAAGACAGGGGGCACTGAAGCTTTCTTT

V: TRBV9
J: TRBJ2-1
D: TRBD2
size: -
CDR3: CASSSTSEKADEQFF
DNA: TGTGCCAGCAGCTCCACTAGCGAGAAAGCGGATGAGCAGTTCTTC

V: TRBV7-9
J: TRBJ1-5
D: TRBD1
size: -
CDR3: CASSPGTGVNQPQHF
DNA: TGTGCCAGCAGCCCCGGGACAGGGGTAAATCAGCCCCAGCATTTT

V: TRBV29-1
J: TRBJ1-6
D: -
size: -
CDR3: CSVRDGNNSPLHF
DNA: TGCAGCGTGCGGGACGGCAATAATTCACCCCTCCACTTT

V: TRBV7-6
J: TRBJ2-7
D: -
size: -
CDR3: CASSLESAVVPYEQYF
DNA: TGTGCCAGCAGCTTAGAGTCGGCGGTTGTGCCCTACGAGCAGTACTTC

V: TRBV18
J: TRBJ2-7
D: TRBD1
size: -
CDR3: CASSPYTTGGNNEQYF
DNA: TGTGCCAGCTCACCATACACGACAGGGGGCAATAACGAGCAGTACTTC

V: TRBV7-3
J: TRBJ2-1
D: -
size: -
CDR3: CASSLTFGVQGDEQFF
DNA: TGTGCCAGCAGCTTAACGTTCGGGGTCCAAGGCGATGAGCAGTTCTTC

V: TRBV14
J: TRBJ1-2
D: -
size: few
CDR3: CASSQDALNGGGYTF
DNA: TGTGCCAGCAGCCAAGATGCCCTAAACGGAGGCGGCTACACCTTC

V: TRBV18
J: TRBJ1-2
D: -
size: few
CDR3: CASSPPHRRDYGYTF
DNA: TGTGCCAGCTCACCACCCCACAGGCGAGACTATGGCTACACCTTC

V: TRBV7-9
J: TRBJ2-6
D: -
size: -
CDR3: CASSNSGANVLTF
DNA: TGTGCCAGCAGCAACTCCGGGGCCAACGTCCTGACTTTC

V: TRBV10-2
J: TRBJ2-5
D: -
size: -
CDR3: CASSVGQETQYF
DNA: TGCGCCAGCAGTGTTGGGCAGGAGACCCAGTACTTC

V: TRBV19
J: TRBJ2-7
D: -
size: -
CDR3: CASSILAGGQGNYEQYF
DNA: -